The 2 T cell receptor beta chains below come from one sample, sequenced in a study of shared clonotypes between healthy human individuals (dated by TCRdb to about 2020). Library preparation used the immunoSEQ multiplex PCR assay. The source is immuneACCESS, and TCRdb retained only in-frame sequences with V and J called. Part of the clones is not carried over; for the studies checked, unresolved V genes explain less than half of this, and the remainder is unexplained. The sample records 2 million to 2.5 million clones, roughly 92% of which are singletons. The biggest ten clones account for about 0.36% of the sample. The sequenced material came from naive CD4+ T cells from PBMCs. Interpreted using the paper, the cell subset or site label stands for: CD45RA+ positively selected. These TCRs come from a man aged 18 to 30 in good health. Some clones in this sample may be carry-over from other donors' samples.

The rearrangement links TRBV5-1 to TRBJ2-7; 12 nucleotides match TRBD2. The CDR3 is 17 residues long. Looked up from germline, CDR1 is SGHRS and CDR2 is YFSETQ. V trimming: 0 bases; J trimming: 6 bases; junction bases outside the gene matches: 10. The CDR3 bases are TGCGCCAGCAGCTTGGGTGTTTCTAGCGGGAGGGCCCTCGAGCAGTACTTC. The encoded protein is CASSLGVSSGRALEQYF.

The chain couples TRBV6-1 to TRBJ2-1, with 12 nucleotides matching TRBD2. This CDR3 is built from 16 residues. V lost 3 bases to trimming and J lost 4 bases; unmatched junction nucleotides: 4. Germline V lookup: CDR1 MNHNS, CDR2 SASEGT. CDR3 coding DNA: TGTGCCAGCAGTGAGTACGGGACTAGCGGGTACAATGAGCAGTTCTTC. Its translation is CASSEYGTSGYNEQFF.